These 26 T cell receptor beta chains were all obtained from the same sample, sequenced in a study of blood T cell repertoires in COVID-19. Sequencing used immunoSEQ multiplex PCR; TCRdb keeps in-frame clones, though not all of them. The sample lists some 100,000 clones, more than 75% occurring once. The source material was peripheral blood. The receptors here all came from a young woman with acute or convalescent COVID-19.

The chain uses TRBV5-1 and TRBJ2-5, with D maybe TRBD2 (6 bases). The CDR3 is 13 residues long. Germline V lookup: CDR1 SGHRS, CDR2 YFSETQ. Deletions cut 10 bases from V and 4 bases from J, with 17 bases between. CDR3: CASNLGGAETQYF. CDR3 bases: TGCGCCTCCAACCTGGGCGGGGCAGAGACCCAGTACTTC.

In this sample, this clone turned up once. The V call is TRBV4-2, the J call TRBJ2-2, with D maybe TRBD2 (6 bases). CDR1 and CDR2 from the germline V gene are LGHNA and YNFKEQ. This CDR3 region has 12 residues. Trimming pared 3 bases from V and 7 bases from J, leaving 6 bases between. The CDR3 loop is CASSQTSGELFF. In nucleotides, the CDR3 is TGTGCCAGCAGCCAGACTAGCGGGGAGCTGTTTTTT.

The chain recombines TRBV4-1 with TRBJ2-7; 7 nucleotides match TRBD2. The V and J ends lost 4 bases and 0 bases, in that order; junction bases with no gene match: 3. Germline assignment: CDR1 MGHRA and CDR2 YSYEKL. The CDR3 has 14 residues. The CDR3 here is CASSPWTSSYEQYF. CDR3 DNA sequence: TGCGCCAGCAGCCCTTGGACTAGCTCCTACGAGCAGTACTTC.

The J gene is TRBJ2-7, the V gene TRBV5-1; weak D call: TRBD1 (6 bases). In germline, CDR1 is SGHRS, CDR2 YFSETQ. The CDR3 loop spans 14 amino acids. The V end was cut by 3 bases, the J end by 5 bases, with 15 bases between. This CDR3 reads CASSSGHALDEQYF. As DNA, the CDR3 is TGCGCCAGCAGCTCGGGACACGCCCTGGACGAGCAGTACTTC.

This clone appeared a few times. The chain carries TRBV15 and TRBJ1-1; D gene ambiguous. The CDR3 runs 13 residues. V gave up 3 bases and J gave up 7 bases, with 12 bases separating them. The V gene's germline CDR1 is LNHNV and CDR2 YYDKDF (reference sequence). The CDR3 sequence: CATSSLLAREAFF. DNA for the CDR3: TGTGCCACCAGCAGTCTCCTAGCCCGTGAAGCTTTCTTT. Complete variable domain (other parts from reference TRBV15 and TRBJ1-1): DAMVIQNPRYQVTQFGKPVTLSCSQTLNHNVMYWYQQKSSQAPKLLFHYYDKDFNNEADTPDNFQSRRPNTSFCFLDIRSPGLGDTAMYLCATSSLLAREAFFGQGTRLTVV.

The rearrangement joins TRBV4-1 to TRBJ2-7; D might be TRBD1 (5 bases). CDR3 size: 13 residues. The germline CDR1 and CDR2 sequences are MGHRA and YSYEKL. The germline V and J ends were trimmed by 4 bases and 8 bases, with 15 bases remaining between them. The CDR3 coding sequence is TGCGCCAGCAGCCTCCAGGCCAGGGCGAAGCAGTACTTC. Translation gives CASSLQARAKQYF.

The gene calls are TRBV3-1 (or the pseudogene TRBV3-2) and TRBJ2-7; tentatively, D is TRBD2 (7 bases). This CDR3 spans 15 amino acids. Germline V gene data show CDR1 as LGHDT and CDR2 as YNNKEL (reference sequence). The V end was cut by 1 base, the J end by 5 bases, with 15 bases between. The CDR3: CASSQGGGQENEQYF. The DNA of the CDR3 is TGTGCCAGCAGCCAAGGGGGGGGCCAAGAGAACGAGCAGTACTTC.

CDR3 protein: CSVSDRGDTGELFF. Written as DNA, the CDR3 is TGCAGCGTCTCCGACAGGGGGGACACCGGGGAGCTGTTTTTT. V usage is TRBV29-1 and J usage is TRBJ2-2; 9 bases fit TRBD1. This CDR3 has 14 amino acids. The V segment lost 6 bases and the J segment 3 bases; nucleotides outside the gene matches: 5. Germline values: CDR1 SQVTM, CDR2 ANQGSEA.

The rearrangement joins TRBV4-1 to TRBJ1-2; unclear D gene. Trimming removed 3 bases from V and 3 bases from J, with 14 bases in between. CDR1 is MGHRA, CDR2 YSYEKL, per germline. The CDR3 covers 15 residues. The CDR3 DNA sequence: TGCGCCAGCAGCCAGTTGTCTGGGCCTGACTATGGCTACACCTTC. Its protein is CASSQLSGPDYGYTF.

The V call is TRBV19, the J call TRBJ1-2; 7 nucleotides line up with TRBD1. CDR1 and CDR2 (germline): LNHDA, SQIVND (reference sequence). The CDR3 is made up of 13 amino acids. The junction had 5 bases not matched to a gene; V was cut back by 9 bases and J by 1 base. CDR3 amino acids: CASTRDSNYGYTF. The DNA of the CDR3 is TGTGCCAGCACCCGGGACAGTAACTATGGCTACACCTTC.

This sequence joins TRBV6-6 and TRBJ1-4, with TRBD1 matching 11 bases. J was trimmed by 8 bases and V by 0 bases; bases with no gene match: 5. Germline assignment: CDR1 MNHNY and CDR2 SVGAGI (reference sequence). The length of the CDR3 is 16 residues. As DNA, the CDR3 is TGTGCCAGCAGTTACTCCGGACAGGGGGCGTGGGAAAAACTGTTTTTT. Protein sequence: CASSYSGQGAWEKLFF.

V and J are TRBV10-3 and TRBJ1-1; D perhaps matches TRBD1 (5 bases). The CDR3 is 17 residues long. Germline CDR1 reads ENHRY; CDR2 reads SYGVKD. V lost 4 bases to trimming and J lost 6 bases, with 24 bases between them. CDR3 DNA sequence: TGTGCCATCAGTGCGCATAATGGGGGGGGAGGGCCGCCTGAAGCTTTCTTT. This encodes CAISAHNGGGGPPEAFF.

This sequence joins TRBV5-6 and TRBJ1-4; a weak D match, TRBD1 (5 bases). CDR1 is SGHDT, CDR2 YYEEEE, per germline. V lost 0 bases to trimming and J lost 6 bases, with 15 bases between them. The CDR3 sequence is 16 residues long. The CDR3 DNA is TGTGCCAGCAGCTTGGCCGGAGGGGTCGACGATGAAAAACTGTTTTTT. Protein: CASSLAGGVDDEKLFF.

The CDR3 region has the DNA TGTGCCAGTACACGGGACAGTAGGAATGAGCAGTTCTTC. Translated: CASTRDSRNEQFF. The chain couples TRBV19 to TRBJ2-1, with 7 bases identical to TRBD1. This CDR3 is built from 13 residues. Germline CDR1 LNHDA, CDR2 SQIVND (reference sequence). With V trimmed by 7 bases and J by 7 bases, 7 bases remained unmatched.

The chain has TRBV27 and TRBJ2-6; D unresolved. V was clipped by 6 bases and J by 0 bases, with 3 bases between them. In germline, CDR1 is MNHEY, CDR2 SMNVEV (reference sequence). The CDR3 sequence is 13 residues long. CDR3 loop: CASSLSGANVLTF. DNA of the CDR3: TGTGCCAGCAGCCTCTCTGGGGCCAACGTCCTGACTTTC.

The V and J genes are TRBV18 and TRBJ1-4, with a tentative D call TRBD1 (6 bases). CDR1 and CDR2 (germline): KGHSH, LQKENI. The CDR3 totals 16 residues. V was shortened by 3 bases and J by 5 bases, with 16 bases between the two germline ends. CDR3 DNA: TGTGCCAGCTCACCGATGACAGGAGGCAACAATGAAAAACTGTTTTTT. Its protein is CASSPMTGGNNEKLFF.

This chain uses TRBV10-3 with TRBJ2-7; unclear D gene. The CDR3 is 13 amino acids. Germline lookup yields CDR1 ENHRY and CDR2 SYGVKD. Trimming cost V 3 bases and J 3 bases, with 9 bases left between them. The CDR3 reads CAISDYRDYEQYF. The CDR3 region has the DNA TGTGCCATCAGTGATTACAGAGACTACGAGCAGTACTTC.

This chain uses TRBV19 with TRBJ1-2, with 9 bases fitting TRBD1. The V segment lost 5 bases and the J segment 8 bases; nucleotides outside the gene matches: 12. The germline V gene has CDR1 LNHDA and CDR2 SQIVND (reference sequence). This CDR3 spans 15 amino acids. CDR3 bases: TGTGCCAGTAGTCTCCCGGGGACAGGGTTAAGAGGCTACACCTTC. It encodes CASSLPGTGLRGYTF. Using reference TRBV19 and TRBJ1-2 for the parts outside the CDR3, the full variable domain is DGGITQSPKYLFRKEGQNVTLSCEQNLNHDAMYWYRQDPGQGLRLIYYSQIVNDFQKGDIAEGYSVSREKKESFPLTVTSAQKNPTAFYLCASSLPGTGLRGYTFGSGTRLTVV.

The rearrangement links TRBV10-1 to TRBJ2-7; TRBD1 matches at 8 bases. CDR1 WNHNN and CDR2 SYGVQD come from the germline V gene (reference sequence). J gave up 0 bases and V 5 bases, and 3 bases lay outside the gene matches. The CDR3 extends over 14 amino acids. CDR3 residues: CASSRTGSSYEQYF. CDR3 bases: TGCGCCAGCAGTAGGACAGGGAGCTCCTACGAGCAGTACTTC.

V is TRBV13 and J is TRBJ2-7, with TRBD2 matching over 13 bases. In germline, CDR1 is PRHDT, CDR2 FYEKMQ (reference sequence). Trimming removed 5 bases from V and 3 bases from J; junction bases left unmatched: 7. This CDR3 is 16 amino acids long. CDR3 amino acids: CASSGLRLAGGYEQYF. CDR3 in DNA: TGTGCCAGCAGCGGACTAAGACTAGCGGGGGGCTACGAGCAGTACTTC.

V and J are TRBV15 and TRBJ2-3, with D perhaps matching TRBD2 (5 bases). The CDR3 extends over 14 amino acids. Trimming pared 1 base from V and 4 bases from J, leaving 9 bases between. CDR1 is LNHNV, CDR2 YYDKDF, per germline (reference sequence). The CDR3 DNA sequence: TGTGCCACCAGCAGAGTAGAGGGTTCAGATACGCAGTATTTT. It codes for CATSRVEGSDTQYF. Filled out from reference TRBV15 and TRBJ2-3, the complete variable domain reads DAMVIQNPRYQVTQFGKPVTLSCSQTLNHNVMYWYQQKSSQAPKLLFHYYDKDFNNEADTPDNFQSRRPNTSFCFLDIRSPGLGDTAMYLCATSRVEGSDTQYFGPGTRLTVL.

J is TRBJ2-7 and V is TRBV30; maybe TRBD1 (5 bases). Trimming pared 3 bases from V and 2 bases from J, leaving 17 bases between. CDR1 is GTSNPN and CDR2 is SVGIG in the germline V gene (reference sequence). The CDR3 length is 15 residues. The CDR3 here is CAWRPGHWETYEQYF. Written as DNA, the CDR3 is TGTGCCTGGAGACCAGGGCACTGGGAAACCTACGAGCAGTACTTC.

This clone was counted a few times. The identical CDR3 is also encoded by other nucleotide sequences in the sample. V is TRBV12-3 or TRBV12-4 and J is TRBJ2-7; D is unresolved. V was pared by 4 bases and J by 3 bases, with 4 bases between. This CDR3 comprises 11 residues. The DNA for the CDR3 is TGTGCCAGCAGTTACAACTACGAGCAGTACTTC. It codes for CASSYNYEQYF.

V usage is TRBV15 and J usage is TRBJ2-1, with 13 bases aligning to TRBD2. V was clipped by 3 bases and J by 9 bases; unmatched bases: 5. The CDR3 is 15 residues long. Germline CDR1 is LNHNV and CDR2 is YYDKDF (reference sequence). The DNA for the CDR3 is TGTGCCACCAGCAGCTTACTAGCGGGGGGGCGTGAGCAGTTCTTC. Translation gives CATSSLLAGGREQFF.

The chain links TRBV29-1 to TRBJ1-5; maybe TRBD1 (5 bases). Germline-derived CDR1 and CDR2 are SQVTM and ANQGSEA. CDR3 length: 13 amino acids. Trimming stripped 5 bases from V and 4 bases from J, with 12 bases between. CDR3: CSVIRQPNQPQHF. CDR3 bases: TGCAGCGTTATCAGACAGCCTAATCAGCCCCAGCATTTT.

This chain links TRBV5-6 with TRBJ1-5, with D perhaps TRBD1 (5 bases). Germline-derived CDR1 and CDR2 are SGHDT and YYEEEE. Trimming left V 0 bases short and J 3 bases short, with 10 bases between. This CDR3 is 15 amino acids long. CDR3 nucleotides: TGTGCCAGCAGCTTGGCACAGGATACCAATCAGCCCCAGCATTTT. As protein: CASSLAQDTNQPQHF. The full variable domain, its missing parts supplied by reference TRBV5-6 and TRBJ1-5, is DAGVTQSPTHLIKTRGQQVTLRCSPKSGHDTVSWYQQALGQGPQFIFQYYEEEERQRGNFPDRFSGHQFPNYSSELNVNALLLGDSALYLCASSLAQDTNQPQHFGDGTRLSIL.